These 29 T cell receptor beta chains originate from one sample sequenced in a study of Graves' ophthalmopathy and Graves' hyperthyroidism. RNA transcripts provided the template for amplifying TCR beta CDR3 regions. Second-round multiplex PCR came after a first-round RT-PCR that employed HTBI primers. TCRdb recomputed calls from the multiplex PCR reads with MiXCR, one row per CDR3 protein. The sample has 300,000 to 400,000 distinct CDR3 sequences; 15% to 20% are singletons. The source material was peripheral blood. The receptor set was obtained from an adult man with Graves' ophthalmopathy.

This clonotype occurred many times. CDR3 amino acids: CASRILAKGGEQYF. In DNA form, the CDR3 reads TGTGCCAGCAGGATATTAGCAAAAGGGGGCGAGCAGTACTTC. The chain links TRBV6-2 or TRBV6-3 to TRBJ2-7, with a possible D match to TRBD1 (6 bases). Looked up from germline, CDR1 is MNHEY and CDR2 is SVGEGT. The CDR3 sequence is 14 residues long. Trimming stripped 6 bases from V and 6 bases from J, with 18 bases between.

This clonotype was recorded only once. V usage is TRBV12-3 or TRBV12-4 and J usage is TRBJ1-1; tentatively, D is TRBD1 (5 bases). V was trimmed by 3 bases and J by 11 bases, leaving 10 bases between them. This CDR3 is 11 amino acids long. CDR3 in amino acids: CASSLGLRAFF. Written as DNA, the CDR3 is TGTGCCAGCAGTTTGGGGCTCAGGGCTTTCTTT.

This clonotype was seen repeatedly, ten times or more. The chain is built from TRBV20-1 and TRBJ2-5, with TRBD2 matching over 12 bases. V was pared by 4 bases and J by 4 bases, with 4 bases of the junction left unmatched. Germline lookup yields CDR1 DFQATT and CDR2 SNEGSKA (reference sequence). This CDR3 region has 14 residues. In DNA, the CDR3 is TGCAGTGCTATAGTGACTAGCGGGGGAGAGACCCAGTACTTC. It specifies CSAIVTSGGETQYF.

The genes are TRBV7-9 and TRBJ2-2; TRBD1 matches at 8 bases. CDR1 is SEHNR, CDR2 FQNEAQ, per germline (reference sequence). The trim removed 4 bases at V and 5 bases at J, leaving 3 bases unmatched. This CDR3 has 14 residues. The CDR3, as DNA: TGTGCCAGCAGCTCAGGGGGCTGGACCGGGGAGCTGTTTTTT. Protein: CASSSGGWTGELFF. The variable domain in full, with the rest retrieved from reference TRBV7-9 and TRBJ2-2, is DTGVSQNPRHKITKRGQNVTFRCDPISEHNRLYWYRQTLGQGPEFLTYFQNEAQLEKSRLLSDRFSAERPKGSFSTLEIQRTEQGDSAMYLCASSSGGWTGELFFGEGSRLTVL.

There are many counts of this clonotype. One junction end disagrees with the germline gene, perhaps due to a read error. The V call is TRBV20-1, the J call TRBJ1-6, with D perhaps matching TRBD1 (6 bases). The CDR3 covers 12 residues. Germline CDR1 and CDR2: DFQATT and SNEGSKA (reference sequence). In DNA, the CDR3 is TGCAGTGCTAGGAGGGGGGATTCGCCCCTCCACTTT. It codes for CSARRGDSPLHF.

This clonotype was seen at least ten times. This chain uses TRBV19 with TRBJ2-2; 8 nucleotides align to TRBD1. The CDR3 is made up of 14 amino acids. The V segment lost 3 bases and the J segment 5 bases; nucleotides outside the gene matches: 2. Germline CDR1 is LNHDA and CDR2 is SQIVND (reference sequence). In DNA, the CDR3 is TGTGCCAGTAGTATGACAGGGGTGACCGGGGAGCTGTTTTTT. It specifies CASSMTGVTGELFF.

This clonotype was recorded at least ten times. One end of the junction fails to match germline, which may point to a read error. The chain uses TRBV7-2 and TRBJ2-5; 9 bases align to TRBD2. From germline, CDR1 is SGHTA and CDR2 FQGNSA. The CDR3 has 14 residues. This chain's CDR3 is CASSQGLAEETQYF. The CDR3 DNA follows: TGCGCCAGCAGCCAGGGACTAGCCGAAGAGACCCAGTACTTC.

This chain uses TRBV29-1 with TRBJ2-5; 9 bases line up with TRBD2. The CDR3 is 16 amino acids. Per the germline V gene, CDR1 is SQVTM and CDR2 is ANQGSEA. V dropped 4 bases and J dropped 2; count of bases not matched to a gene: 11. CDR3 loop: CSVVGLAGAGQETQYF. The CDR3 DNA follows: TGCAGCGTTGTGGGATTAGCGGGAGCAGGGCAAGAGACCCAGTACTTC.

This clonotype occurred many times. The chain couples TRBV30 to TRBJ1-2; a possible D gene is TRBD1 (6 bases). The ends were cut back, 2 bases at V and 9 bases at J, with 16 bases in the middle. This CDR3 is 13 amino acids long. Germline CDR1 reads GTSNPN; CDR2 reads SVGIG (reference sequence). The CDR3: CAWSLGTLFSYTF. The CDR3 DNA sequence: TGTGCCTGGAGTCTTGGGACATTGTTCAGCTACACCTTC.

This clonotype showed up many times. The chain links TRBV30 to TRBJ1-2; 9 bases fit TRBD1. Looked up from germline, CDR1 is GTSNPN and CDR2 is SVGIG (reference sequence). The CDR3 runs to 15 residues. The V and J ends lost 4 bases and 6 bases, in that order; junction bases with no gene match: 12. The CDR3 region is CAWIGDRASEDGYTF. The CDR3 DNA reads as TGTGCCTGGATCGGGGACAGGGCATCCGAGGATGGCTACACCTTC.

At least ten counts were recorded for this clonotype. The chain is built from TRBV6-2 or TRBV6-3 and TRBJ2-3, with 10 bases that match TRBD2. The V segment lost 2 bases and the J segment 4 bases; nucleotides outside the gene matches: 12. Germline CDR1 reads MNHEY; CDR2 reads SVGEGT. This CDR3 comprises 18 residues. In nucleotides, the CDR3 is TGTGCCAGCAGTTACGCCGCCTTCGGGACTAGCGTAGCAGATACGCAGTATTTT. Amino acids: CASSYAAFGTSVADTQYF.

The chain couples TRBV3-1 to TRBJ2-5, with TRBD1 matching 9 bases. With 4 bases clipped from V and 4 bases from J, the junction kept 10 bases outside the gene matches. Germline V lookup: CDR1 LGHDT, CDR2 YNNKEL (reference sequence). The CDR3 totals 16 residues. The CDR3 is CASSLLPGQGAETQYF. CDR3 coding DNA: TGTGCCAGCAGCCTCCTACCGGGACAGGGAGCAGAGACCCAGTACTTC.

This clonotype occurred many times. This chain connects TRBV5-1 to TRBJ2-2, with TRBD2 matching 7 bases. CDR1 and CDR2 (germline): SGHRS, YFSETQ. J gave up 4 bases and V 1 base, and 7 bases lay outside the gene matches. CDR3 length: 16 residues. This CDR3 is CASSLMAGVGTGELFF. The DNA of the CDR3 is TGCGCCAGCAGCTTGATGGCGGGAGTCGGCACCGGGGAGCTGTTTTTT. The full variable domain, rest sourced from reference TRBV5-1 and TRBJ2-2, is KAGVTQTPRYLIKTRGQQVTLSCSPISGHRSVSWYQQTPGQGLQFLFEYFSETQRNKGNFPGRFSGRQFSNSRSEMNVSTLELGDSALYLCASSLMAGVGTGELFFGEGSRLTVL.

This clonotype was observed many times. The chain carries TRBV28 and TRBJ1-2; TRBD1 matches 7 bases. This CDR3 has 15 residues. Unmatched junction bases numbered 8, after V lost 4 bases and J lost 3 bases. Germline CDR1 is MDHEN and CDR2 is SYDVKM. The CDR3: CASSSRTGFYYGYTF. CDR3 sequence (DNA): TGTGCCAGCAGTTCCCGGACAGGATTTTACTATGGCTACACCTTC.

This clonotype was counted at least ten times. V gene TRBV12-3 or TRBV12-4 combines with J gene TRBJ2-4; D call uncertain. The CDR3 length is 19 residues. The V and J ends lost 5 bases and 0 bases respectively, with 23 bases between them. Here the CDR3 reads CASSPQATTTWAAKNIQYF. CDR3 coding DNA: TGTGCCAGCAGTCCACAAGCGACCACGACATGGGCAGCCAAAAACATTCAGTACTTC.

This clonotype was seen repeatedly, ten times or more. The chain combines TRBV7-2 with TRBJ1-5; D gene unclear. CDR1 is SGHTA, CDR2 FQGNSA, per germline. This CDR3 is 16 amino acids long. V lost 2 bases and J 2 bases, leaving 13 bases between the germline ends. CDR3 sequence: CASSLNSPRGNQPQHF. CDR3 in DNA: TGTGCCAGCAGCTTAAACAGCCCCCGTGGCAATCAGCCCCAGCATTTT.

The V gene is TRBV19, the J gene TRBJ2-5; D is possibly TRBD2 (7 bases). Between the trimmed V and J ends, which lost 6 bases and 5 bases, there was a span of 16 bases. The CDR3 sequence is 14 residues long. Germline V gene data show CDR1 as LNHDA and CDR2 as SQIVND (reference sequence). The CDR3: CASSGIGGLETQYF. The CDR3 nucleotides read TGTGCCAGTAGCGGAATCGGGGGGCTGGAGACCCAGTACTTC. Filled out from reference TRBV19 and TRBJ2-5, the complete variable domain reads DGGITQSPKYLFRKEGQNVTLSCEQNLNHDAMYWYRQDPGQGLRLIYYSQIVNDFQKGDIAEGYSVSREKKESFPLTVTSAQKNPTAFYLCASSGIGGLETQYFGPGTRLLVL.

This clonotype appeared many times. The V and J genes are TRBV6-5 and TRBJ1-2, with D unclear. V was trimmed by 2 bases and J by 2 bases, leaving 9 bases between them. Germline lookup yields CDR1 MNHEY and CDR2 SVGAGI. The CDR3 runs 14 residues. The CDR3 loop is CASSYRTRNYGYTF. The DNA for the CDR3 is TGTGCCAGCAGTTACAGGACCCGGAACTATGGCTACACCTTC.

This clonotype was picked up many times. The chain combines TRBV20-1 with TRBJ2-4; 10 bases are a match to TRBD1. The V gene's germline CDR1 is DFQATT and CDR2 SNEGSKA (reference sequence). The CDR3 contains 11 residues. The CDR3 region is CRRDRGNIQYF. For the CDR3, the DNA is TGCAGAAGGGACAGGGGAAACATTCAGTACTTC.

This clonotype was seen ten or more times. The rearrangement joins TRBV20-1 to TRBJ2-7; 9 nucleotides match TRBD2. Germline-derived CDR1 and CDR2 are DFQATT and SNEGSKA (reference sequence). Trimming cost V 2 bases and J 2 bases; bases outside gene matches: 4. The CDR3 is made up of 14 amino acids. CDR3 protein: CSARHGGRAYEQYF. The DNA of the CDR3 is TGCAGTGCTAGACACGGCGGGAGGGCCTACGAGCAGTACTTC.

This clonotype was observed a few times. V usage is TRBV18 and J usage is TRBJ2-2; D is ambiguous. The CDR3 extends over 15 amino acids. Per germline, CDR1 KGHSH and CDR2 LQKENI. V was trimmed by 2 bases and J by 0 bases, leaving 7 bases between them. For the CDR3, the DNA is TGTGCCAGCTCACCAGAACGTCCGAACACCGGGGAGCTGTTTTTT. Translating it yields CASSPERPNTGELFF.

This clonotype has ten or more counts. The chain carries TRBV7-2 and TRBJ2-7, with TRBD2 matching over 10 bases. V lost 2 bases and J lost 3; bases outside the gene matches: 4. Germline CDR1 is SGHTA and CDR2 is FQGNSA. This CDR3 has 15 amino acids. CDR3 coding DNA: TGTGCCAGCAGCTTACGTGTAGCGGGGGGCTACGAGCAGTACTTC. Amino acid sequence: CASSLRVAGGYEQYF.

This clonotype was observed many times. The chain links TRBV5-6 to TRBJ2-7; TRBD1 matches at 10 bases. The CDR3 is made up of 14 amino acids. Germline CDR1 and CDR2: SGHDT and YYEEEE. With 0 bases clipped from V and 6 bases from J, the junction kept 3 bases outside the gene matches. The CDR3 bases are TGTGCCAGCAGCTTGGGGACAGGGGGTGGCGAGCAGTACTTC. Amino acids: CASSLGTGGGEQYF.

There are many counts of this clonotype. The genes are TRBV19 and TRBJ1-1, with unresolved D. Germline V lookup: CDR1 LNHDA, CDR2 SQIVND (reference sequence). The CDR3 spans 13 residues. Trimming pared 0 bases from V and 3 bases from J, leaving 5 bases between. The CDR3 DNA is TGTGCCAGTAGTATAGAGGGCTACACTGAAGCTTTCTTT. It encodes CASSIEGYTEAFF.

Remarks on this clonotype: The CDR3 end shows no conserved phenylalanine or tryptophan, and so a read error is likely. This sequence joins TRBV7-3 and TRBJ2-7, with 11 bases identical to TRBD1. The CDR3 extends over 14 amino acids. V lost 3 bases to trimming and J lost 3 bases; unmatched junction nucleotides: 1. Germline CDR1 is SGHTA and CDR2 is FQGTGA. The DNA of the CDR3 is TGTGCCAGCAGCTTGGGACAGGGGGGCTACGAGCAGTACTCC. It yields the protein CASSLGQGGYEQYS.

At least ten counts were recorded for this clonotype. The V gene is TRBV12-3 or TRBV12-4, the J gene TRBJ2-5; 11 bases match TRBD1. This CDR3 spans 15 amino acids. The V gene end was trimmed by 7 bases and the J gene end by 1 base; junction bases not matched to a gene: 5. The CDR3 bases are TGTGCCAGCACCCCGGGACAGGGGGGCCAAGAGACCCAGTACTTC. Residues: CASTPGQGGQETQYF.

This clonotype was observed at least ten times. The rearrangement links TRBV11-2 to TRBJ2-7; 8 bases are a match to TRBD2. Germline V lookup: CDR1 SGHAT, CDR2 FQNNGV. J gave up 4 bases and V 0 bases, and 5 bases lay outside the gene matches. The CDR3 is 15 residues long. CDR3 amino acids: CASSLDRGGTYEQYF. CDR3 in DNA: TGTGCCAGCAGCTTAGACCGGGGGGGAACTTACGAGCAGTACTTC.

Only a few counts were recorded for this clonotype. The chain is built from TRBV5-1 and TRBJ1-5; perhaps TRBD1 as D (6 bases). Trimming left V 0 bases short and J 3 bases short, with 10 bases between. This CDR3 contains 15 residues. CDR1 and CDR2 from the germline V gene are SGHRS and YFSETQ. CDR3 sequence reads: CASSLGGANNQPQHF. CDR3 DNA sequence: TGCGCCAGCAGCTTGGGGGGGGCCAACAATCAGCCCCAGCATTTT.

This clonotype came up many times. The V and J genes are TRBV29-1 and TRBJ2-7; TRBD2 might be the D (6 bases). Trimming cost V 4 bases and J 3 bases, with 19 bases left between them. The CDR3 runs 15 residues. Germline loops: CDR1 SQVTM, CDR2 ANQGSEA. CDR3 in DNA: TGCAGCGTTGTCCCTGAAGACCGGGACTTCTACGAGCAGTACTTC. It is translated as CSVVPEDRDFYEQYF.